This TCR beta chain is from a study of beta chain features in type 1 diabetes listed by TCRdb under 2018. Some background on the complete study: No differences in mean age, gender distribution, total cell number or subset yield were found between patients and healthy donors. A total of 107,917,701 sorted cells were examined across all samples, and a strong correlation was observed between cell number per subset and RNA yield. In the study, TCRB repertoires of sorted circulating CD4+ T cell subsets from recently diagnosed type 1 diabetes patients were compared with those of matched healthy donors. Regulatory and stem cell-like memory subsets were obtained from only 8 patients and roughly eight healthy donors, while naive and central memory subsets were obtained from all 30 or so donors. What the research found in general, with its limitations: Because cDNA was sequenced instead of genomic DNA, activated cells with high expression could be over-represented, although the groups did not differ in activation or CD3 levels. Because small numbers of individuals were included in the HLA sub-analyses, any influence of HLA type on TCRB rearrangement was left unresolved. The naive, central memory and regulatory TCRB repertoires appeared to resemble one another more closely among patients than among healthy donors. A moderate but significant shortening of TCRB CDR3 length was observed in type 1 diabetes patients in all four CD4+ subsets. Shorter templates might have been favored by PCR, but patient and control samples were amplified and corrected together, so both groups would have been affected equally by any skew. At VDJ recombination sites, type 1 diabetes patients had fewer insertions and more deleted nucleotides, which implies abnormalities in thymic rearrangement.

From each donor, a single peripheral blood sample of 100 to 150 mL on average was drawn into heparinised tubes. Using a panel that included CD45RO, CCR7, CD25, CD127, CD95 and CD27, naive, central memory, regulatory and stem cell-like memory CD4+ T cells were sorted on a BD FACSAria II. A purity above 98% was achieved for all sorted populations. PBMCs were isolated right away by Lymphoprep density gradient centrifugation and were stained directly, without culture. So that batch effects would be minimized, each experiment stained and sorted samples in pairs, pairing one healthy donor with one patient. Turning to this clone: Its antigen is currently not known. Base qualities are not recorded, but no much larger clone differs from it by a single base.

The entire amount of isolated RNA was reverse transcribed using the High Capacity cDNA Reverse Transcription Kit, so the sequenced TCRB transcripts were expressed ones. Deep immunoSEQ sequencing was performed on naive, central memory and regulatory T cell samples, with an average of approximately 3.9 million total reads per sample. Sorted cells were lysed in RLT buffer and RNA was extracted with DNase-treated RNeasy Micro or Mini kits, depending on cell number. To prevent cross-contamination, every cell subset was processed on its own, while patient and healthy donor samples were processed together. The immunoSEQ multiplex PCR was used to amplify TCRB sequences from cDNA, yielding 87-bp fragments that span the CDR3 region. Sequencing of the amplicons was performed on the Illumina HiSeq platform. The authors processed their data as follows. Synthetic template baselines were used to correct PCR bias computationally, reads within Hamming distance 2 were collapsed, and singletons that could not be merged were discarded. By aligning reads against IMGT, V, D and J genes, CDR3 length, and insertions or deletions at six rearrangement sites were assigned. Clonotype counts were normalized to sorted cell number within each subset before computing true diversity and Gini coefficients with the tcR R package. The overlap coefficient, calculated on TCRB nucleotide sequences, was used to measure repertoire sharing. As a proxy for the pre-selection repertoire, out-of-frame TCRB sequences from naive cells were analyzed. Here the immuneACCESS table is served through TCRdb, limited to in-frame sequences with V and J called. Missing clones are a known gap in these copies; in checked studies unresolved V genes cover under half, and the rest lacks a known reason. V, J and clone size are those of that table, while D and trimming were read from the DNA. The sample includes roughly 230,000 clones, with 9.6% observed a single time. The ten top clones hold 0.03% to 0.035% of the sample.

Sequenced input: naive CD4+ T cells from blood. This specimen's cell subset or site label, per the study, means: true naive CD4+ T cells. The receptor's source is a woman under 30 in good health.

The CDR3 sequence is CAWSPGGNEQFF. The sequence in DNA is TGTGCCTGGAGTCCAGGGGGAAATGAGCAGTTCTTC. The rearrangement joined TRBV30 to TRBJ2-1; TRBD1 aligns with 7 central bases. V is cut back by 2 bases and J by 7 bases, with 2 bases in the junction unmatched. CDR1 and CDR2 were assigned from the germline V gene (reference sequence) as GTSNPN and SVGIG. The CDR3 holds 12 amino acids from the cysteine to the phenylalanine. CDR3 DNA only is kept here, 36 bases in frame from base 1.